This T cell receptor (beta chain) was recovered during a study of CD8+CD57+ T cells in acquired aplastic anemia (dated by TCRdb to the late 2010s). At the level of the whole study: A mean of roughly 2.9 ug of DNA, ranging from roughly 0.17 to 30 ug, was extracted from sorted CD4+ and CD8+ cells. An average of approximately 10 million reads for CD4+ cells and roughly 11 million reads for CD8+ cells was obtained from healthy donor samples.

Regarding this clonotype: The clone's antigen remains unknown. No clone much larger than this one lies a single base away; base qualities are absent.

In this study, sorted CD4+ and CD8+ T cells from the blood of healthy subjects and of severe aplastic anemia patients had their TCR repertoires deep-sequenced. Ficoll-Paque density gradient centrifugation was used to isolate peripheral blood mononuclear cells. CD4+ and CD8+ T cells were sorted by FACS or magnetic beads before DNA extraction. Study-wide conclusions, independent of this receptor: Although roughly 29 CD8+ CDR3 sequences were shared by patients and controls, these sequences appeared highly expressed in patients and within the immunodominant clones of patients. Between patients and healthy controls, no significant difference in CD8+ Simpson's diversity was found (P=0.060).

Profiling of TCR beta VDJ combinations and CDR3 sequences used genomic DNA as the template. An Illumina HiSeq 2000 was the platform used for TCR repertoire sequencing. Per the authors' processing: Repertoire assessment relied on Simpson's diversity index, CDR3 size and DJ length profiles, and TRBV/TRBJ rearrangement plots. The most abundant DNA sequence in the deep sequencing data was taken as the immunodominant clone. CDR3 amino acid sequences were checked for sharing across subjects and were also compared against the VDJdb database and published repertoires. Using fastp trimming at Q25 and MiXCR clonotype assembly, TCRdb reanalyzed the public sequencing data and kept in-frame beta chains. Rows are unified per CDR3 protein, each entry keeping the most common DNA and genes. The V and J calls shown here were made by TCRdb, not taken from the authors' results. This sample holds 150,000 to 200,000 distinct CDR3 sequences; approximately 45% were observed only once. Clones ranked in the top ten supply under 3.5% of the sample.

From a lookup of the germline V gene (reference sequence), CDR1 and CDR2 are DFQATT and SNEGSKA. Reading from cysteine to phenylalanine, the CDR3 counts 14 amino acids. The retained sequence is limited to the CDR3, 42 bases, with the frame set at the first base. V and J are truncated by 6 bases and 1 base respectively, leaving an intervening sequence of 15 bases. Sequencing was carried out using sorted CD4+, CD8+, or CD8+CD57+ T cells (not recorded which) from PBMCs. This clonotype was obtained from a human donor in good health. The chain uses TRBV20-1 and TRBJ1-1; the D gene cannot be named for sure. The CDR3 protein is CSASEAGWNTEAFF. The nucleotide sequence reads TGCAGTGCATCAGAGGCAGGTTGGAACACTGAAGCTTTCTTT.